This TCR beta chain was sequenced in a study of beta chain features in type 1 diabetes. Study-level results: Equally in patients and controls, PCR might preferentially amplify shorter templates. Type 1 diabetes patients showed fewer insertions and more deletions at VDJ junctions.

Only a few counts were recorded for this clone. The antigen is not known. Germline V gene data show CDR1 as MNHEY and CDR2 as SVGAGI. This CDR3 spans 12 amino acids. V was pared by 2 bases and J by 11 bases, with 10 bases between. TCRB transcripts that were expressed got sequenced, as all of the isolated RNA had been reverse transcribed. Using immunoSEQ multiplex PCR, the repertoire was profiled, and TCRdb retains in-frame clones only, with some absent. The table lists 250,000 to 350,000 clones, 9.5% to 11% of them singletons, with 0.015% in the top ten. This sequence joins TRBV6-5 and TRBJ1-5, with D unclear. The source of this sequence is a woman aged 25 to 39 in good health. The sample comprised naive CD4+ T cells from blood. The CDR3 sequence is CASSYRDTTQHF. Written as DNA, the CDR3 is TGTGCCAGCAGTTACCGGGATACGACCCAGCATTTT.